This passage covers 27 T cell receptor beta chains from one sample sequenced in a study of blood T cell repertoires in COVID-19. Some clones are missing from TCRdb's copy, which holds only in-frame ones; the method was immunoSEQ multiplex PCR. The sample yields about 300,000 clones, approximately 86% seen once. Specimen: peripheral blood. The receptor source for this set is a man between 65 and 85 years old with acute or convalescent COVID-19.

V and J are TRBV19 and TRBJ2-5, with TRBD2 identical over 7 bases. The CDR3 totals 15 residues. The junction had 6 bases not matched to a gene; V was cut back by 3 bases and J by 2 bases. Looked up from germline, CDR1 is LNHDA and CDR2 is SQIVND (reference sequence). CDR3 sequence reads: CASSMRAGEQETQYF. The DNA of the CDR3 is TGTGCCAGTAGTATGCGGGCGGGAGAACAAGAGACCCAGTACTTC.

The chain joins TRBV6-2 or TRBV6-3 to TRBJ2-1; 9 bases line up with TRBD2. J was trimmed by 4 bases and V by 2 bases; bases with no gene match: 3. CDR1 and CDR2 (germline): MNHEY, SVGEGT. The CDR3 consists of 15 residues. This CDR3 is CASSYERGVYNEQFF. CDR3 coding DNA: TGTGCCAGCAGTTACGAGCGGGGGGTATACAATGAGCAGTTCTTC.

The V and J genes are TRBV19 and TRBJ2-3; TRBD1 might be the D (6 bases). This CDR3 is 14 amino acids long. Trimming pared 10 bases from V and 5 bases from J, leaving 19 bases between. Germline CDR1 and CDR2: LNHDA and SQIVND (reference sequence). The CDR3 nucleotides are TGTGCCATTCTGTCCCCAGGGGCCGGAGATACGCAGTATTTT. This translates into CAILSPGAGDTQYF.

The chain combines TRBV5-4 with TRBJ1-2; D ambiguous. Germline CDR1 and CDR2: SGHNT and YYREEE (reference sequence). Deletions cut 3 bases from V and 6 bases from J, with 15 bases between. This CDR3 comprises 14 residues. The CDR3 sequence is CASSSHDGYDGYTF. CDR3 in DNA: TGTGCCAGCAGCTCCCACGACGGGTATGATGGCTACACCTTC.

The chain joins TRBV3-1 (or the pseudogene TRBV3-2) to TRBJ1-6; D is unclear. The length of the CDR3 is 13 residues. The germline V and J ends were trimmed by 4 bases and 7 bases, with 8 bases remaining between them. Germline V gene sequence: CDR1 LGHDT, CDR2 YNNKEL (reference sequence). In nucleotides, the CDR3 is TGTGCCAGCAGCCGGGCTATAAATTCACCCCTCCACTTT. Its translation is CASSRAINSPLHF.

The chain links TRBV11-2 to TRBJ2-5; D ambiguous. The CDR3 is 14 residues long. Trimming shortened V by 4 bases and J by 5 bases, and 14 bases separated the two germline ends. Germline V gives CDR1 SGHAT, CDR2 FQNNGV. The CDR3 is CASSSGWQWETQYF. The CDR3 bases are TGTGCCAGCAGCTCCGGGTGGCAGTGGGAGACCCAGTACTTC.

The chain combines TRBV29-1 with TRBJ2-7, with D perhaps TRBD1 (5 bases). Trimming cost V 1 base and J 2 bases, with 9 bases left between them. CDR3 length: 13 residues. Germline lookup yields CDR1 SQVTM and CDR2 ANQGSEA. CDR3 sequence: CSVEVGRAYEQYF. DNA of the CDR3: TGCAGCGTTGAAGTAGGCAGGGCCTACGAGCAGTACTTC.

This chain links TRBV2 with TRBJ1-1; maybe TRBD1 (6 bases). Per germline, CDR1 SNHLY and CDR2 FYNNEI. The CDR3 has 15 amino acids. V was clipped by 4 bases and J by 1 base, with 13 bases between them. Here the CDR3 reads CASSGKGHTNTEAFF. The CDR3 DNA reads TGTGCCAGCAGTGGGAAGGGACACACGAACACTGAAGCTTTCTTT.

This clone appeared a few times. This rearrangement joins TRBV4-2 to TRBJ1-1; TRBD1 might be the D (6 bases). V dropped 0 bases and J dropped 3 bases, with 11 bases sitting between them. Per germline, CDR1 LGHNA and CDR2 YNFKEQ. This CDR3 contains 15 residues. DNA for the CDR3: TGTGCCAGCAGCCAAGAGGCAGGGGCCCACACTGAAGCTTTCTTT. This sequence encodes CASSQEAGAHTEAFF.

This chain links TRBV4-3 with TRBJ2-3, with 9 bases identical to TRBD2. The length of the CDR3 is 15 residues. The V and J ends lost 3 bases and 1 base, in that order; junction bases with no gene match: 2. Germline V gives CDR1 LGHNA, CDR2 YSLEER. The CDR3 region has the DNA TGCGCCAGCAGCCAGGGCGGGAGGGGCACAGATACGCAGTATTTT. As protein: CASSQGGRGTDTQYF.

The CDR3 sequence is CASSVRPAGGGVNEQFF. In DNA, the CDR3 is TGTGCCAGCAGCGTACGGCCAGCGGGAGGAGGGGTCAATGAGCAGTTCTTC. This rearrangement joins TRBV9 to TRBJ2-1; 9 bases map to TRBD2. Trimming at V came to 1 base and at J to 6 bases, leaving 11 bases not matched to a gene. Germline loops: CDR1 SGDLS, CDR2 YYNGEE. The length of the CDR3 is 17 residues.

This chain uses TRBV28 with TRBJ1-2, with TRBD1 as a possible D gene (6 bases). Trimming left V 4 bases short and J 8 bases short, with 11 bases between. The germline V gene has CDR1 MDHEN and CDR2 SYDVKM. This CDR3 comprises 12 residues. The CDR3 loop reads CASSSGAGGYTF. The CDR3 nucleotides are TGTGCCAGCAGTTCAGGGGCAGGAGGCTACACCTTC.

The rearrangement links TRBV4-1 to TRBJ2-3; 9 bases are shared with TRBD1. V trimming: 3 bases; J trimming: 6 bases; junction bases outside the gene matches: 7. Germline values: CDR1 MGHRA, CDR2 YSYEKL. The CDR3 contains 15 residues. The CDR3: CASSQIQGAWDTQYF. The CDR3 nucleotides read TGCGCCAGCAGCCAGATACAGGGGGCTTGGGATACGCAGTATTTT.

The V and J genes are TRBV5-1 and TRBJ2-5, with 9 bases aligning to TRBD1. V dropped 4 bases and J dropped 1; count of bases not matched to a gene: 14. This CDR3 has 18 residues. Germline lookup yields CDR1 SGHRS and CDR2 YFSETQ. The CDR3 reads CASSIGPSGTGTQETQYF. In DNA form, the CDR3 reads TGCGCCAGCAGCATAGGACCTTCCGGGACAGGGACCCAAGAGACCCAGTACTTC.

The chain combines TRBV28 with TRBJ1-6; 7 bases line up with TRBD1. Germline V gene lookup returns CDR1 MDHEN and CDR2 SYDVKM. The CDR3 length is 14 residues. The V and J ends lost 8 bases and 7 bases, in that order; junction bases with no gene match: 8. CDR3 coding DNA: TGTGCCAGCCAACCCGGACAGGCAAATTCACCCCTCCACTTT. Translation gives CASQPGQANSPLHF.

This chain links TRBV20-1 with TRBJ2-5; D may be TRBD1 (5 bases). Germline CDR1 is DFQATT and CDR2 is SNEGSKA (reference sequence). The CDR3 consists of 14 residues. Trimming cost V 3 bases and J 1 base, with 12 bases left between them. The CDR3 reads CSASFRGSQETQYF. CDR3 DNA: TGCAGTGCTAGTTTTAGGGGCAGCCAAGAGACCCAGTACTTC.

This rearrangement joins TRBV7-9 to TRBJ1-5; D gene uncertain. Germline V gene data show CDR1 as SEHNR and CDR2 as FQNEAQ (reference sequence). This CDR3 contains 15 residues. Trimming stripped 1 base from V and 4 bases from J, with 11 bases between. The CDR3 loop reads CASSLEAGLNQPQHF. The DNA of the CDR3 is TGTGCCAGCAGCTTAGAAGCAGGTTTGAATCAGCCCCAGCATTTT. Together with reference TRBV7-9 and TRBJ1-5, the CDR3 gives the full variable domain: DTGVSQNPRHKITKRGQNVTFRCDPISEHNRLYWYRQTLGQGPEFLTYFQNEAQLEKSRLLSDRFSAERPKGSFSTLEIQRTEQGDSAMYLCASSLEAGLNQPQHFGDGTRLSIL.

The CDR3 here is CSASRLANIQYF. CDR3 DNA: TGCAGTGCTAGTCGGCTAGCAAACATTCAGTACTTC. The rearrangement joins TRBV20-1 to TRBJ2-4; tentatively, D is TRBD2 (5 bases). The V gene lost 3 bases and the J gene lost 6 bases, with 9 bases spanning the gap. Germline V gene sequence: CDR1 DFQATT, CDR2 SNEGSKA (reference sequence). There are 12 residues in the CDR3.

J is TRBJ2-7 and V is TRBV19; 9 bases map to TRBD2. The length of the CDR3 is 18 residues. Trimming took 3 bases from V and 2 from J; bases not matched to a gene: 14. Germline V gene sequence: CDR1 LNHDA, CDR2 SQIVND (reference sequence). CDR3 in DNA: TGTGCCAGTAGTATTAGTCCAGCGGGAGGCGAACCGACCTACGAGCAGTACTTC. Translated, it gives CASSISPAGGEPTYEQYF. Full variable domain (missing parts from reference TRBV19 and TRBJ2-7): DGGITQSPKYLFRKEGQNVTLSCEQNLNHDAMYWYRQDPGQGLRLIYYSQIVNDFQKGDIAEGYSVSREKKESFPLTVTSAQKNPTAFYLCASSISPAGGEPTYEQYFGPGTRLTVT.

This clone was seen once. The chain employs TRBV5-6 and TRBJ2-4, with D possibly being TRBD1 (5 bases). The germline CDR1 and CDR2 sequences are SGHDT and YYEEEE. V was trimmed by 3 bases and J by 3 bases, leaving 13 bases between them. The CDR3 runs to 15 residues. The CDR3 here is CASSSRREGKNIQYF. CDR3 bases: TGTGCCAGCAGCTCCCGCAGGGAAGGCAAAAACATTCAGTACTTC.

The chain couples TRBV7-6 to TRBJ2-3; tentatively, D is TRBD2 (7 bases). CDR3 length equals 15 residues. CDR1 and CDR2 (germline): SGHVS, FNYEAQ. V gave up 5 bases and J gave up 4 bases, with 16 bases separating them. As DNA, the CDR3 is TGTGCCAGCAGCCTCGAGGGGGGGGCGTCAGATACGCAGTATTTT. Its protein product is CASSLEGGASDTQYF.

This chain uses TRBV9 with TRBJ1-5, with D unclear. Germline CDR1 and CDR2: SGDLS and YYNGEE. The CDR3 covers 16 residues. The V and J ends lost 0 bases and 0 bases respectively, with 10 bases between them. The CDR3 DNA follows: TGTGCCAGCAGCGTAGTACCCGGTTATAGCAATCAGCCCCAGCATTTT. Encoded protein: CASSVVPGYSNQPQHF.

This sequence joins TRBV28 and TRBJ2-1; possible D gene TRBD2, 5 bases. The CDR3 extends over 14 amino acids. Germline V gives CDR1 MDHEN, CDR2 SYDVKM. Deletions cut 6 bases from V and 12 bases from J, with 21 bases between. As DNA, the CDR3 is TGTGCCAGCAGCAATCCTGTGAACACTGGGAGGCAGTTCTTC. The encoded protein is CASSNPVNTGRQFF.

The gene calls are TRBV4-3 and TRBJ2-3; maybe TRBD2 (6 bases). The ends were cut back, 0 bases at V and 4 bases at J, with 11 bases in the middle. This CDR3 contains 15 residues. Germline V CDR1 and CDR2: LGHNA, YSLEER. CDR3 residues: CASSQDSGGADTQYF. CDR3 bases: TGCGCCAGCAGCCAAGACTCAGGAGGGGCAGATACGCAGTATTTT.

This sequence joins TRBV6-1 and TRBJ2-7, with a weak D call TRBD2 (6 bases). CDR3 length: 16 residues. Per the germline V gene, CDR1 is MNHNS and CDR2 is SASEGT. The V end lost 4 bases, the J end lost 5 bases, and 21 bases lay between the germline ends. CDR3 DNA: TGTGCCAGCAGTGTGCGCTCCTGGGGGGTTGTCCACGAGCAGTACTTC. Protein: CASSVRSWGVVHEQYF.

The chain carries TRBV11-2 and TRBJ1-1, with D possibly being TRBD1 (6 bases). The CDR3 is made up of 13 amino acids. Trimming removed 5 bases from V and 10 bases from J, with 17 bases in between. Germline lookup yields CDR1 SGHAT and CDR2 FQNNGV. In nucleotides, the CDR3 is TGTGCCAGCAGCCCTACTCAGGGGCGAGGAGCTTTCTTT. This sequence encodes CASSPTQGRGAFF.

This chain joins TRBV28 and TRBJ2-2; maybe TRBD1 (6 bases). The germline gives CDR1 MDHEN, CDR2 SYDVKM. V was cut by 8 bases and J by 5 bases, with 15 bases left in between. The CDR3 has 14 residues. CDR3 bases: TGTGCCAGCTTAGGGGGAGCGGAAACCGGGGAGCTGTTTTTT. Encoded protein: CASLGGAETGELFF.